Below are 3 T cell receptor beta chains sequenced from a single sample in a study of Graves' ophthalmopathy and Graves' hyperthyroidism. The study amplified TCR beta CDR3 regions using RNA transcripts. RT-PCR in the first round used HTBI primers; a second-round multiplex PCR followed. TCRdb processed the multiplex PCR reads anew with MiXCR; each CDR3 protein has one entry. The data show approximately 1.2 million distinct CDR3 sequences, with 35% to 45% seen just once and around 10% held by the top ten. Sequencing used peripheral blood or thyroid tissue (not recorded which). The receptors derive from an adult man with Graves' hyperthyroidism.

This clonotype showed up just a few times. V gene TRBV28 combines with J gene TRBJ1-3; D ambiguous. Germline CDR1 MDHEN, CDR2 SYDVKM. With 5 bases removed from V and 3 bases from J, the gap between germline ends came to 11 bases. CDR3 size: 14 residues. Here the CDR3 DNA reads TGTGCCAGCAGTCGCCGCGAGCTTGGAAACACCATATATTTT. Translation gives CASSRRELGNTIYF.

This clonotype was seen ten or more times. V usage is TRBV25-1 and J usage is TRBJ2-3; the D is unclear. The CDR3 is 11 residues long. With 7 bases removed from V and 4 bases from J, the gap between germline ends came to 6 bases. Germline CDR1 is MGHDK and CDR2 is SYGVNS. The CDR3 DNA follows: TGTGCCAGCAACGACGCAGATACGCAGTATTTT. Its protein is CASNDADTQYF. Drawing the rest from reference TRBV25-1 and TRBJ2-3, the complete variable domain is EADIYQTPRYLVIGTGKKITLECSQTMGHDKMYWYQQDPGMELHLIHYSYGVNSTEKGDLSSESTVSRIRTEHFPLTLESARPSHTSQYLCASNDADTQYFGPGTRLTVL.

This clonotype was counted at least ten times. This sequence joins TRBV11-2 and TRBJ2-5; a weak D match, TRBD2 (5 bases). Germline CDR1 and CDR2: SGHAT and FQNNGV. The CDR3 is made up of 15 amino acids. Trimming removed 0 bases from V and 5 bases from J, with 13 bases in between. CDR3 DNA sequence: TGTGCCAGCAGCTTAGATCGGGCGGGCGGTGAGACCCAGTACTTC. Its translation is CASSLDRAGGETQYF.